A single sample is the source of the 4 T cell receptor beta chains below, sequenced in a study of molecular identifiers for immune sequencing clone quantification. A single record per CDR3 protein comes from TCRdb applying MiXCR to the PCR reads. This table has some 680,000 distinct CDR3 sequences, around 25% appearing once. Source material: naive CD8+ T cells from blood, with Jurkat cell RNA spiked in. Specified subset: FACS-sorted CD8+CD4-CCR7+CD45RA+ naive T cells. The receptors originated from a human donor in good health. Some libraries in this study had Jurkat cell RNA spiked in.

This clonotype was seen only a few times. The chain carries TRBV11-3 and TRBJ2-3; 9 bases match TRBD2. Germline values: CDR1 SGHNT, CDR2 YENEEA. V was pared by 5 bases and J by 1 base, with 4 bases of the junction left unmatched. The CDR3 loop spans 15 amino acids. CDR3 DNA: TGTGCCAGCAGCGAGGGACTAGCCGGCACAGATACGCAGTATTTT. Its protein is CASSEGLAGTDTQYF.

This clonotype was seen only a few times. This rearrangement joins TRBV11-2 to TRBJ2-5; TRBD2 is a possible D gene (6 bases). V lost 5 bases and J lost 7, with 26 bases in between. Per the germline V gene, CDR1 is SGHAT and CDR2 is FQNNGV. The CDR3 has 17 amino acids. CDR3 DNA sequence: TGTGCCAGCAGCCCTAGTAGTATGCATGGTAGAGCGGGGACCCAGTACTTC. The encoded protein is CASSPSSMHGRAGTQYF.

This clonotype has at least ten counts. The CDR3 sequence: CASSYTVRNTGELFF. CDR3 in DNA: TGTGCCAGCAGCTATACAGTACGAAACACCGGGGAGCTGTTTTTT. V usage is TRBV7-9 and J usage is TRBJ2-2; D unresolved. Trimming took off 4 bases at V and 2 bases at J, with 11 bases between the two ends. The CDR3 has 15 residues. Germline CDR1 SEHNR, CDR2 FQNEAQ (reference sequence).

The gene calls are TRBV6-6 and TRBJ2-7; D possibly corresponds to TRBD1 (6 bases). V was trimmed by 6 bases and J by 4 bases, leaving 13 bases between them. Germline V CDR1 and CDR2: MNHNY, SVGAGI (reference sequence). CDR3 length: 13 amino acids. CDR3 sequence reads: CASRTGQEYEQYF. The DNA of the CDR3 is TGTGCCAGCAGAACAGGGCAGGAGTACGAGCAGTACTTC.